These 3 T cell receptor beta chains share one sample of origin, sequenced in a study of blood T cell repertoires in COVID-19. Method: immunoSEQ multiplex PCR; TCRdb's copy keeps in-frame clones and lacks some. The sample shows some 260,000 clones, roughly 91% of them seen only once. Material: peripheral blood. These TCRs come from a woman in her thirties or forties who had recovered from COVID-19.

The rearrangement links TRBV27 to TRBJ2-1; 9 nucleotides agree with TRBD2. The CDR3 spans 16 residues. Germline CDR1 MNHEY, CDR2 SMNVEV (reference sequence). With 2 bases clipped from V and 7 bases from J, the junction kept 9 bases outside the gene matches. The CDR3 nucleotides read TGTGCCAGCAGTTTAGCAGGAGCGGGAGGAGGTAATGAGCAGTTCTTC. It yields the protein CASSLAGAGGGNEQFF.

The chain uses TRBV13 and TRBJ2-1; a weak D match, TRBD2 (7 bases). The CDR3 spans 15 residues. V was clipped by 5 bases and J by 9 bases, with 20 bases between them. CDR1 and CDR2 from the germline V gene are PRHDT and FYEKMQ (reference sequence). DNA for the CDR3: TGTGCCAGCAGCACACGGACTAGGGGGGGCGGTGAGCAGTTCTTC. Translating gives CASSTRTRGGGEQFF.

V gene TRBV7-2 combines with J gene TRBJ2-7, with a weak D call TRBD2 (7 bases). The CDR3 loop spans 16 amino acids. V was cut by 5 bases and J by 2 bases, with 19 bases left in between. Germline V CDR1 and CDR2: SGHTA, FQGNSA. For the CDR3, the DNA is TGTGCCAGCAGCCACGGGGGGAGGGGGTCAACCTACGAGCAGTACTTC. Translation gives CASSHGGRGSTYEQYF.